This is a list of T cell receptor beta chains from one sample in a study of shared clonotypes between healthy human individuals. Using immunoSEQ multiplex PCR, the repertoire was profiled, and TCRdb retains in-frame clones only, with some absent. The table shows fewer than 1 million clones, with just over 95% occurring only once. Source material: naive CD8+ T cells sorted from blood. The receptors derive from a young man in good health. Both conserved end residues are part of each CDR3. The order of the fields is J gene, D gene, V gene, clone size, CDR3 DNA, CDR3 protein. D genes are given only for firm matches. Size values are once, few and many counts, or a class for expanded clones, and some rows have none.

J gene: TRBJ2-7
D gene: TRBD2
V gene: TRBV5-1
clone size: once
CDR3 DNA: TGCGCCAGCAGCTTGGCCCTAGCGGGAGGAGGGGACGAGCAGTACTTC
CDR3 protein: CASSLALAGGGDEQYF

J gene: TRBJ1-5
D gene: NA
V gene: TRBV9
clone size: NA
CDR3 DNA: TGTGCCAGCAGCCCCCTCGAAGGGAACTTTATGTATTCGGGTCAGCCCCAGCATTTT
CDR3 protein: CASSPLEGNFMYSGQPQHF

J gene: TRBJ2-1
D gene: NA
V gene: TRBV15
clone size: NA
CDR3 DNA: TGTGCCACCAGCGGGACACTAGCGACCTACAATGGGCAGTTCTTC
CDR3 protein: CATSGTLATYNGQFF

J gene: TRBJ2-7
D gene: TRBD1
V gene: TRBV19
clone size: NA
CDR3 DNA: TGTGCCAGTAGGATGGGACAGGGGAGTTCCTACGAGCAGTACTTC
CDR3 protein: CASRMGQGSSYEQYF

J gene: TRBJ2-6
D gene: TRBD2
V gene: TRBV9
clone size: NA
CDR3 DNA: TGTGCCAGCAGCCCCTGGGGGGGTCCAAGTACTTCCGGGGCCAACGTCCTGACTTTC
CDR3 protein: CASSPWGGPSTSGANVLTF

J gene: TRBJ2-7
D gene: NA
V gene: TRBV7-6
clone size: few
CDR3 DNA: TGTGCCAGCAGCTTAGAGGACGGGTCCTACGAGCAGTACTTC
CDR3 protein: CASSLEDGSYEQYF

J gene: TRBJ1-1
D gene: NA
V gene: TRBV4-1
clone size: NA
CDR3 DNA: TGCGCCAGCAGCCAAGTACAGCTAAACACTGAAGCTTTCTTT
CDR3 protein: CASSQVQLNTEAFF

J gene: TRBJ2-7
D gene: NA
V gene: TRBV11-2
clone size: NA
CDR3 DNA: TGTGCCAGCAGCTTGGCAGTCTTCTACGAGCAGTACTTC
CDR3 protein: CASSLAVFYEQYF

J gene: TRBJ2-2
D gene: NA
V gene: TRBV7-2
clone size: NA
CDR3 DNA: TGTGCCAGCAGCTTAGCGCTATCTAGCCCTCACACCGGGGAGCTGTTTTTT
CDR3 protein: CASSLALSSPHTGELFF

J gene: TRBJ2-3
D gene: NA
V gene: TRBV27
clone size: NA
CDR3 DNA: TGTGCCAGCCCCCCAAGCAGAGGGAGCACAGATACGCAGTATTTT
CDR3 protein: CASPPSRGSTDTQYF

J gene: TRBJ2-1
D gene: NA
V gene: TRBV9
clone size: NA
CDR3 DNA: TGTGCCAGCAGCGTAGGAGAGGGCCGGTATGAGCAGTTCTTC
CDR3 protein: CASSVGEGRYEQFF

J gene: TRBJ2-7
D gene: NA
V gene: TRBV27
clone size: NA
CDR3 DNA: TGTGCCAGCAGTTTTCGGCGAGAGCAGTACTTC
CDR3 protein: CASSFRREQYF

J gene: TRBJ2-7
D gene: NA
V gene: TRBV7-8
clone size: NA
CDR3 DNA: TGTGCCAGCAGCCCGGGGGACAGCTCCTGGGAGCAGTACTTC
CDR3 protein: CASSPGDSSWEQYF

J gene: TRBJ2-7
D gene: NA
V gene: TRBV9
clone size: NA
CDR3 DNA: TGTGCCAGCAGCGTAGAGGCGGAAAGTTACGAGCAGTACTTC
CDR3 protein: CASSVEAESYEQYF

J gene: TRBJ2-7
D gene: TRBD2
V gene: TRBV6-5
clone size: NA
CDR3 DNA: TGTGCCAGCGGCAATAGGGAGGGCCAAGGGTACGAGCAGTACTTC
CDR3 protein: CASGNREGQGYEQYF

J gene: TRBJ2-1
D gene: TRBD1
V gene: TRBV28
clone size: NA
CDR3 DNA: TGTGCCAGCAGCCCCAGGACAGGGGTACTTAATGAGCAGTTCTTC
CDR3 protein: CASSPRTGVLNEQFF

J gene: TRBJ2-1
D gene: NA
V gene: TRBV9
clone size: NA
CDR3 DNA: TGTGCCAGCAGCGCGACTGGGAGGTGGCATGAGCAGTTCTTC
CDR3 protein: CASSATGRWHEQFF

J gene: TRBJ1-2
D gene: TRBD1
V gene: TRBV28
clone size: once
CDR3 DNA: TGTGCCAGCAGTTCTACGGACAGGGAGGCCTATGGCTACACCTTC
CDR3 protein: CASSSTDREAYGYTF

J gene: TRBJ2-1
D gene: TRBD1
V gene: TRBV18
clone size: NA
CDR3 DNA: TGTGCCAGCTCACCATACGACAGGGGGTTCTACAATGAGCAGTTCTTC
CDR3 protein: CASSPYDRGFYNEQFF

J gene: TRBJ2-7
D gene: TRBD2
V gene: TRBV7-6
clone size: NA
CDR3 DNA: TGTGCCAGCAGCTTTGGGACTAGCGGCGCCTACGAGCAGTACTTC
CDR3 protein: CASSFGTSGAYEQYF

J gene: TRBJ2-1
D gene: NA
V gene: TRBV9
clone size: NA
CDR3 DNA: TGTGCCAGCAGCGTAGACGGGAACTACAATGAGCAGTTCTTC
CDR3 protein: CASSVDGNYNEQFF

J gene: TRBJ2-7
D gene: TRBD2
V gene: TRBV5-1
clone size: NA
CDR3 DNA: TGCGCCAGCAGCCCGGCGGGAGGCACCTACGAGCAGTACTTC
CDR3 protein: CASSPAGGTYEQYF

J gene: TRBJ2-7
D gene: TRBD2
V gene: TRBV4-1
clone size: once
CDR3 DNA: TGCGCCAGCAGCCAAGGTCTAGCGGGGGTATACGAGCAGTACTTC
CDR3 protein: CASSQGLAGVYEQYF

J gene: TRBJ2-1
D gene: NA
V gene: TRBV27
clone size: NA
CDR3 DNA: TGTGCCAGCAGTTTATTAACGGACTCCTACAATGAGCAGTTCTTC
CDR3 protein: CASSLLTDSYNEQFF

J gene: TRBJ2-7
D gene: NA
V gene: TRBV6-5
clone size: NA
CDR3 DNA: TGTGCCAGCAGTTTCAAGACGGCGGATTCGTCCGAGCAGTACTTC
CDR3 protein: CASSFKTADSSEQYF

J gene: TRBJ1-6
D gene: TRBD1
V gene: TRBV5-1
clone size: NA
CDR3 DNA: TGCGCCAGCAGCTTAACAGGGGCCGAATCACCCCTCCACTTT
CDR3 protein: CASSLTGAESPLHF

J gene: TRBJ2-2
D gene: TRBD2
V gene: TRBV9
clone size: NA
CDR3 DNA: TGTGCCAGCAGTGTAGGTGGGACTAGACTAAATGATAACACCGGGGAGCTGTTTTTT
CDR3 protein: CASSVGGTRLNDNTGELFF

J gene: TRBJ1-2
D gene: TRBD1
V gene: TRBV9
clone size: once
CDR3 DNA: TGTGCCAGCAGCACTCAAGACAGGGTGCGCGGCTACACCTTC
CDR3 protein: CASSTQDRVRGYTF

J gene: TRBJ1-2
D gene: NA
V gene: TRBV29-1
clone size: NA
CDR3 DNA: TGCAGCGTTGAAGCTATCTCCACAGGGCAGCGGTATGGCTACACCTTC
CDR3 protein: CSVEAISTGQRYGYTF

J gene: TRBJ2-1
D gene: TRBD2
V gene: TRBV7-8
clone size: NA
CDR3 DNA: TGTGCCAGCAGCCCAACGGGAGGGGTGGACAATGAGCAGTTCTTC
CDR3 protein: CASSPTGGVDNEQFF

J gene: TRBJ2-7
D gene: NA
V gene: TRBV7-9
clone size: NA
CDR3 DNA: TGTGCCAGCAGCCCAGCTCAAGCAAGGGGTTACGAGCAGTACTTC
CDR3 protein: CASSPAQARGYEQYF

J gene: TRBJ2-5
D gene: TRBD2
V gene: TRBV7-8
clone size: NA
CDR3 DNA: TGTGCCAGCAGCTTAGACCCAATAGCGGGAGATCAAGAGACCCAGTACTTC
CDR3 protein: CASSLDPIAGDQETQYF

J gene: TRBJ1-1
D gene: NA
V gene: TRBV9
clone size: NA
CDR3 DNA: TGTGCCAGTAATTCAGGGGACCAGGGGACTGAAGCTTTCTTT
CDR3 protein: CASNSGDQGTEAFF

J gene: TRBJ2-1
D gene: NA
V gene: TRBV14
clone size: once
CDR3 DNA: TGTGCCAGCAGCCATCCACTAGATGAGCAGTTCTTC
CDR3 protein: CASSHPLDEQFF

J gene: TRBJ2-3
D gene: TRBD1
V gene: TRBV2
clone size: once
CDR3 DNA: TGTGCCAGCACTCCCGGGACAGTCAGCACAGATACGCAGTATTTT
CDR3 protein: CASTPGTVSTDTQYF

J gene: TRBJ2-7
D gene: NA
V gene: TRBV11-2
clone size: NA
CDR3 DNA: TGTGCCAGCAGCTTAGATCGGCCCGCCCGAACCTACGAGCAGTACTTC
CDR3 protein: CASSLDRPARTYEQYF

J gene: TRBJ2-2
D gene: NA
V gene: TRBV10-1
clone size: NA
CDR3 DNA: TGCGCCAGCAGTGACTCGGACACCGGGGAGCTGTTTTTT
CDR3 protein: CASSDSDTGELFF

J gene: TRBJ1-1
D gene: TRBD1
V gene: TRBV27
clone size: NA
CDR3 DNA: TGTGCCAGCAGGAACTCGACAGGGGTGAACACTGAAGCTTTCTTT
CDR3 protein: CASRNSTGVNTEAFF

J gene: TRBJ2-7
D gene: NA
V gene: TRBV5-1
clone size: NA
CDR3 DNA: TGCGCCAGCAGCTCTGACTACCTGACCTACGAGCAGTACTTC
CDR3 protein: CASSSDYLTYEQYF

J gene: TRBJ2-5
D gene: TRBD2
V gene: TRBV6-5
clone size: NA
CDR3 DNA: TGTGCCAGCAGTTACGGGCTAGCGGGAGGAGAGACCCAGTACTTC
CDR3 protein: CASSYGLAGGETQYF

J gene: TRBJ2-7
D gene: NA
V gene: TRBV5-5
clone size: NA
CDR3 DNA: TGTGCCAGCCACGGGGGCGACTACGAGCAGTACTTC
CDR3 protein: CASHGGDYEQYF

J gene: TRBJ2-1
D gene: NA
V gene: TRBV28
clone size: NA
CDR3 DNA: TGTGCCAGCAGTCTCTTAGTGGTTTCGGGGCACAATGAGCAGTTCTTC
CDR3 protein: CASSLLVVSGHNEQFF

J gene: TRBJ1-1
D gene: NA
V gene: TRBV19
clone size: NA
CDR3 DNA: TGTGCCAGTAGTTACTCGATGTGGGGCCGGGTGAACACTGAAGCTTTCTTT
CDR3 protein: CASSYSMWGRVNTEAFF